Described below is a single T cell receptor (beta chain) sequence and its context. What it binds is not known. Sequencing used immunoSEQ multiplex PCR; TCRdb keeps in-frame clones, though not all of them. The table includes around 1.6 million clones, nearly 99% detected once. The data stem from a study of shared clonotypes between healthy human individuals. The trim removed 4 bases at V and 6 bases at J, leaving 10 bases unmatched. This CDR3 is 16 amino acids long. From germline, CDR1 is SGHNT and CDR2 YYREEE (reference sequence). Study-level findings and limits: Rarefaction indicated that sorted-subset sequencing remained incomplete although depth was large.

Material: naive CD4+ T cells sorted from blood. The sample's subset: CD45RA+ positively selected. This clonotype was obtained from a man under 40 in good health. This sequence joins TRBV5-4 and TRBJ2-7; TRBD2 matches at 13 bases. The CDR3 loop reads CASSEGLAGLALEQYF. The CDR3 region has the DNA TGTGCCAGCAGCGAGGGACTAGCGGGATTGGCTCTCGAGCAGTACTTC. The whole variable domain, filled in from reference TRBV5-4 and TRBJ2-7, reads ETGVTQSPTHLIKTRGQQVTLRCSSQSGHNTVSWYQQALGQGPQFIFQYYREEENGRGNFPPRFSGLQFPNYSSELNVNALELDDSALYLCASSEGLAGLALEQYFGPGTRLTVT.